This record looks at one T cell receptor beta chain sequence and its context. As yet, its antigen is unknown. These data come from a study of identical twins. General study points: Among out-of-frame alpha sequences shared by twins, low generation probability occurred in excess.

The CDR3 consists of 15 residues. Trimming shortened V by 7 bases and J by 6 bases, and 19 bases separated the two germline ends. One entry per CDR3 protein, called by TCRdb with MiXCR from the 5' RACE reads. The table has about 550,000 distinct CDR3 sequences, 20% to 25% seen once; the top ten hold about 0.5%. The same sample was also studied in work on yellow fever vaccine responses in identical twins. According to that study: Twins' vaccine T cell responses were reported to seem partly convergent and partly personalized.

This sequence was found in a woman aged 18-29 years in good health. The rearrangement joins TRBV12-3 or TRBV12-4 to TRBJ2-4; TRBD2 is a possible D gene (5 bases). Sequencing was carried out using CD4+ T cells sorted from blood. In nucleotides, the CDR3 is TGTGCCAGCACCTCTCATGGTGCCGGAGGAAACATTCAGTACTTC. Translated: CASTSHGAGGNIQYF.